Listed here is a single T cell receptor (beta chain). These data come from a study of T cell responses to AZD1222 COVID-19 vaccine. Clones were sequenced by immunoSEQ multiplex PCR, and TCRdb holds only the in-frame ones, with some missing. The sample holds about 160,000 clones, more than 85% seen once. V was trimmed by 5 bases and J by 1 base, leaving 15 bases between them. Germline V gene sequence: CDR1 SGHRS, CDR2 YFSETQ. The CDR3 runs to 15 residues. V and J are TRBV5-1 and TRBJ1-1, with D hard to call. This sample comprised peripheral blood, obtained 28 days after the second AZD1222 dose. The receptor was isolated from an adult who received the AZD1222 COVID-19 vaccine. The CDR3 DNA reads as TGCGCCAGCAGTAGTGGCGACATTCAGAACACTGAAGCTTTCTTT. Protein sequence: CASSSGDIQNTEAFF.